A single sample gave rise to the 28 T cell receptor beta chains below, sequenced in a study of blood T cell repertoires in COVID-19. TCRdb keeps only in-frame clones here, not all; method: immunoSEQ multiplex PCR. The sample lists 95,000 to 150,000 clones, 87% occurring once. Specimen: peripheral blood. These receptors originate from a woman aged 70-85 years with acute or convalescent COVID-19.

The CDR3 nucleotides are TGCGCCAGCAGCTTAGGGACAGGGAACACTGAAGCTTTCTTT. It encodes CASSLGTGNTEAFF. This chain uses TRBV5-1 with TRBJ1-1; TRBD1 matches 8 bases. CDR3 size: 14 residues. Trimming cost V 2 bases and J 1 base; bases outside gene matches: 1. Germline CDR1 is SGHRS and CDR2 is YFSETQ.

This chain joins TRBV24-1 and TRBJ2-5; 7 nucleotides align to TRBD1. CDR1 and CDR2 (germline): KGHDR, SFDVKD. The J segment lost 6 bases and the V segment lost 3 bases, leaving 12 bases of the junction unmatched. The CDR3 extends over 16 amino acids. CDR3 DNA: TGTGCCACCAGTGATCAGACAGGGAGTTTGGGAAAGACCCAGTACTTC. Protein product: CATSDQTGSLGKTQYF.

The rearrangement joins TRBV28 to TRBJ2-7; TRBD2 matches at 7 bases. This CDR3 region has 14 residues. The germline V gene encodes CDR1 MDHEN and CDR2 SYDVKM. The V gene end was trimmed by 5 bases and the J gene end by 3 bases; junction bases not matched to a gene: 7. As DNA, the CDR3 is TGTGCCAGCAGTACTACCGGGGGGAACTACGAGCAGTACTTC. This codes for CASSTTGGNYEQYF. Drawing the rest from reference TRBV28 and TRBJ2-7, the complete variable domain is DVKVTQSSRYLVKRTGEKVFLECVQDMDHENMFWYRQDPGLGLRLIYFSYDVKMKEKGDIPEGYSVSREKKERFSLILESASTNQTSMYLCASSTTGGNYEQYFGPGTRLTVT.

The V call is TRBV24-1, the J call TRBJ2-2; TRBD1 matches at 11 bases. The germline gives CDR1 KGHDR, CDR2 SFDVKD. The CDR3 has 16 amino acids. The V segment lost 3 bases and the J segment 5 bases; nucleotides outside the gene matches: 4. The CDR3 DNA is TGTGCCACCAGTGATCCGGACAGGGGGCGGACCGGGGAGCTGTTTTTT. Its translation: CATSDPDRGRTGELFF.

The chain employs TRBV28 and TRBJ2-5; TRBD1 might be the D (6 bases). The V gene's germline CDR1 is MDHEN and CDR2 SYDVKM. Trimming took 3 bases from V and 7 from J, leaving 18 bases between them. The CDR3 loop spans 15 amino acids. The CDR3 protein is CASSFGDTLGWTQYF. As DNA, the CDR3 is TGTGCCAGCAGTTTCGGGGACACCCTGGGGTGGACCCAGTACTTC.

This chain links TRBV6-1 with TRBJ2-7; 8 bases map to TRBD2. CDR1 and CDR2 from the germline V gene are MNHNS and SASEGT. V dropped 2 bases and J dropped 3; count of bases not matched to a gene: 3. The length of the CDR3 is 14 residues. The CDR3 DNA reads as TGTGCCAGCAGTGAACTAGCGGGTTACTACGAGCAGTACTTC. Protein: CASSELAGYYEQYF.

The genes are TRBV30 and TRBJ1-5; D is unclear. Germline-derived CDR1 and CDR2 are GTSNPN and SVGIG (reference sequence). V was cut by 1 base and J by 1 base, with 8 bases left in between. The length of the CDR3 is 14 residues. The CDR3 DNA reads TGTGCCTGGAGTGGACGGGTGAGCAATCAGCCCCAGCATTTT. Its translation is CAWSGRVSNQPQHF.

The chain employs TRBV29-1 and TRBJ2-5, with TRBD1 as a possible D gene (6 bases). Germline-derived CDR1 and CDR2 are SQVTM and ANQGSEA. This CDR3 has 14 amino acids. The V end lost 4 bases, the J end lost 3 bases, and 15 bases lay between the germline ends. The CDR3 loop is CSVVPGQGKETQYF. Here the CDR3 DNA reads TGCAGCGTTGTCCCGGGGCAGGGGAAAGAGACCCAGTACTTC.

A few counts support this clone. This chain connects TRBV28 to TRBJ1-1; D is unclear. The V gene lost 1 base and the J gene lost 3 bases, with 12 bases spanning the gap. CDR1 is MDHEN, CDR2 SYDVKM, per germline. The CDR3 consists of 15 residues. The CDR3 DNA is TGTGCCAGCAGTTTATCGCGGAGACGGGACACTGAAGCTTTCTTT. This encodes CASSLSRRRDTEAFF.

V is TRBV7-6 and J is TRBJ2-1, with 9 nucleotides matching TRBD2. The CDR3 spans 15 residues. Germline loops: CDR1 SGHVS, CDR2 FNYEAQ. V trimming: 1 base; J trimming: 4 bases; junction bases outside the gene matches: 2. The CDR3 region has the DNA TGTGCCAGCAGCTTAGGCGGGGGGGCTTACAATGAGCAGTTCTTC. Residues: CASSLGGGAYNEQFF.

The J gene is TRBJ1-1, the V gene TRBV28; weak D call: TRBD1 (5 bases). The germline CDR1 and CDR2 sequences are MDHEN and SYDVKM. Trimming shortened V by 3 bases and J by 1 base, and 12 bases separated the two germline ends. There are 15 residues in the CDR3. CDR3 coding DNA: TGTGCCAGCAGTTTTTACGGGGGTGGGAACACTGAAGCTTTCTTT. Its translation is CASSFYGGGNTEAFF.

The J gene is TRBJ1-2, the V gene TRBV20-1, with D uncertain. Trimming removed 5 bases at V and 6 bases at J, with 4 bases between. Germline lookup yields CDR1 DFQATT and CDR2 SNEGSKA (reference sequence). The CDR3 runs to 9 residues. DNA for the CDR3: TGCAGTGCTCTTGATGGCTACACCTTC. Translated: CSALDGYTF.

The V and J genes are TRBV6-5 and TRBJ2-7; TRBD2 matches 10 bases. The CDR3 sequence is 14 residues long. Germline CDR1 reads MNHEY; CDR2 reads SVGAGI. V lost 7 bases and J lost 3; bases outside the gene matches: 6. The CDR3 here is CASTTGTSVYEQYF. For the CDR3, the DNA is TGTGCCAGCACTACCGGGACTAGCGTCTACGAGCAGTACTTC.

The J gene is TRBJ2-7, the V gene TRBV6-1, with TRBD2 matching 7 bases. Looked up from germline, CDR1 is MNHNS and CDR2 is SASEGT. Trimming took 4 bases from V and 0 from J; bases not matched to a gene: 12. This CDR3 spans 17 amino acids. The CDR3 spells CASSGGGLDGRSYEQYF. CDR3 nucleotides: TGTGCCAGCAGTGGGGGGGGGTTGGACGGACGCTCCTACGAGCAGTACTTC.

This rearrangement joins TRBV10-3 to TRBJ1-2, with TRBD1 as a possible D gene (5 bases). This CDR3 is 14 amino acids long. Germline V CDR1 and CDR2: ENHRY, SYGVKD. Trimming pared 7 bases from V and 4 bases from J, leaving 16 bases between. For the CDR3, the DNA is TGTGCCATCAACCCACAGGAAGGGCCCTATGGCTACACCTTC. Its translation is CAINPQEGPYGYTF.

This sequence joins TRBV6-6 and TRBJ2-1, with D maybe TRBD2 (6 bases). This CDR3 region has 16 residues. The germline CDR1 and CDR2 sequences are MNHNY and SVGAGI (reference sequence). The ends were cut back, 8 bases at V and 12 bases at J, with 29 bases in the middle. The CDR3 sequence: CASGNNPGDPPHGQFF. CDR3 coding DNA: TGTGCCAGCGGGAACAACCCGGGGGACCCCCCACACGGGCAGTTCTTC.

CDR3 residues: CASSQQGAGNQPQHF. In DNA form, the CDR3 reads TGTGCCAGCTCCCAACAGGGGGCTGGAAATCAGCCCCAGCATTTT. The gene calls are TRBV18 and TRBJ1-5; 9 positions match TRBD1. Germline assignment: CDR1 KGHSH and CDR2 LQKENI. The CDR3 is 15 amino acids. V dropped 6 bases and J dropped 4; count of bases not matched to a gene: 7.

The chain has TRBV7-9 and TRBJ1-5; D possibly corresponds to TRBD1 (6 bases). In germline, CDR1 is SEHNR, CDR2 FQNEAQ (reference sequence). Between the trimmed V and J ends, which lost 0 bases and 4 bases, there was a span of 7 bases. The CDR3 extends over 14 amino acids. CDR3: CASSLAGQNQPQHF. DNA for the CDR3: TGTGCCAGCAGCTTAGCCGGACAGAATCAGCCCCAGCATTTT.

This clone was detected once. This rearrangement joins TRBV5-4 to TRBJ1-1; D remains ambiguous. The CDR3 extends over 16 amino acids. Trimming pared 0 bases from V and 0 bases from J, leaving 12 bases between. The germline CDR1 and CDR2 sequences are SGHNT and YYREEE (reference sequence). CDR3 amino acids: CASSLGLTGLNTEAFF. DNA for the CDR3: TGTGCCAGCAGCTTGGGACTTACGGGATTGAACACTGAAGCTTTCTTT.

The J gene is TRBJ2-7, the V gene TRBV18, with TRBD1 matching over 10 bases. V shed 0 bases, J shed 4 bases, and the junction held 3 bases outside the gene matches. The CDR3 extends over 15 amino acids. CDR1 is KGHSH and CDR2 is LQKENI in the germline V gene. The CDR3 here is CASSPPGTGVYEQYF. The CDR3 nucleotides read TGTGCCAGCTCACCACCCGGGACAGGGGTTTACGAGCAGTACTTC.

This CDR3 reads CASSSPDRDSSPLHF. Written as DNA, the CDR3 is TGTGCCAGCAGCTCCCCCGACAGGGATAGTTCACCCCTCCACTTT. The rearrangement links TRBV7-3 to TRBJ1-6; 7 bases agree with TRBD1. Germline V gene lookup returns CDR1 SGHTA and CDR2 FQGTGA. The CDR3 contains 15 residues. The junction had 9 bases not matched to a gene; V was cut back by 4 bases and J by 9 bases.

The genes are TRBV6-5 and TRBJ1-5; TRBD1 might be the D (6 bases). CDR3 length equals 15 residues. CDR1 MNHEY and CDR2 SVGAGI come from the germline V gene. V lost 6 bases and J 5 bases, leaving 17 bases between the germline ends. The CDR3 loop is CASRPLGAGDQPQHF. DNA of the CDR3: TGTGCCAGCAGACCCCTGGGGGCTGGGGATCAGCCCCAGCATTTT.

CDR3 DNA sequence: TGTGCCTGGCGCGGGCAGGGGGTAGAAAAACTGTTTTTT. This translates into CAWRGQGVEKLFF. The V and J genes are TRBV30 and TRBJ1-4; 7 bases align to TRBD1. Germline V gene lookup returns CDR1 GTSNPN and CDR2 SVGIG (reference sequence). This CDR3 spans 13 amino acids. V was pared by 5 bases and J by 8 bases, with 8 bases of the junction left unmatched.

This CDR3 reads CASSHPLGNRDLIYGYTF. The CDR3 nucleotides are TGCGCCAGCAGCCACCCCCTCGGGAACAGGGATCTAATCTATGGCTACACCTTC. The chain is built from TRBV4-1 and TRBJ1-2; tentatively, D is TRBD1 (6 bases). Per the germline V gene, CDR1 is MGHRA and CDR2 is YSYEKL. Trimming took 3 bases from V and 4 from J, leaving 24 bases between them. The CDR3 spans 18 residues.

The chain recombines TRBV5-1 with TRBJ1-4, with a tentative D call TRBD1 (6 bases). CDR1 and CDR2 from the germline V gene are SGHRS and YFSETQ. V lost 0 bases, J lost 8 bases, and 11 bases lay in between. The CDR3 has 14 residues. The DNA for the CDR3 is TGCGCCAGCAGCTTGGACAGGGCGGAAGAAAAACTGTTTTTT. It is translated as CASSLDRAEEKLFF.

The rearrangement joins TRBV5-1 to TRBJ1-3; a possible D gene is TRBD1 (6 bases). This CDR3 is built from 14 residues. The ends were cut back, 2 bases at V and 6 bases at J, with 12 bases in the middle. CDR1 is SGHRS and CDR2 is YFSETQ in the germline V gene. CDR3 DNA: TGCGCCAGCAGCTTCAAAGGGGGTGAAAACACCATATATTTT. Its protein product is CASSFKGGENTIYF. Variable domain in full (rest from reference TRBV5-1 and TRBJ1-3): KAGVTQTPRYLIKTRGQQVTLSCSPISGHRSVSWYQQTPGQGLQFLFEYFSETQRNKGNFPGRFSGRQFSNSRSEMNVSTLELGDSALYLCASSFKGGENTIYFGEGSWLTVV.

This chain links TRBV6-1 with TRBJ2-5; 7 nucleotides match TRBD2. The CDR3 sequence is 17 residues long. V lost 1 base to trimming and J lost 1 base; unmatched junction nucleotides: 9. Germline CDR1 is MNHNS and CDR2 is SASEGT. The CDR3 bases are TGTGCCAGCAGTGAAGGGAGACTAGCCGCCGTCCAAGAGACCCAGTACTTC. This encodes CASSEGRLAAVQETQYF.

The V call is TRBV27, the J call TRBJ1-5; possibly TRBD1 for D (5 bases). V was clipped by 6 bases and J by 3 bases, with 12 bases between them. There are 14 residues in the CDR3. CDR1 is MNHEY, CDR2 SMNVEV, per germline (reference sequence). The chain's CDR3 is CASSLRGVNQPQHF. The CDR3, as DNA: TGTGCCAGCAGCCTTCGGGGGGTCAATCAGCCCCAGCATTTT.